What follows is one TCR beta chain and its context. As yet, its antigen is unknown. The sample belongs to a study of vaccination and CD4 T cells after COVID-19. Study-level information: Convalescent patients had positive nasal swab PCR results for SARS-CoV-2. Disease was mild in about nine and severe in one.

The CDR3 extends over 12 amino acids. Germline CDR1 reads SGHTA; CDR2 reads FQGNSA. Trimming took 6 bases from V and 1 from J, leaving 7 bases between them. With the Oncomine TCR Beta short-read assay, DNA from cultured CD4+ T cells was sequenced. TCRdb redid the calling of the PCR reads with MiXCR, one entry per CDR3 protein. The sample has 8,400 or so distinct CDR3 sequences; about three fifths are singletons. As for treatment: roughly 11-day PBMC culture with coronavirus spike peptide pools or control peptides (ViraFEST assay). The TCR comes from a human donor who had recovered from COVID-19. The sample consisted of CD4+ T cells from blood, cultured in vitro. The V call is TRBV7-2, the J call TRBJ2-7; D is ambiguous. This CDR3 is CASSSLSYEQYF. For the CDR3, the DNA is TGTGCCAGCAGTTCCTTGTCCTACGAGCAGTACTTC.